What follows is one T cell receptor (beta chain) and its context. The target antigen is unknown. Deep level was the assay's run setting. Clones were read by immunoSEQ multiplex PCR, and TCRdb kept only the in-frame ones, dropping some. The sample includes about 1 million clones, 75% to 80% seen only once; the top ten take approximately 0.5%. These data come from a study of shared clonotypes between healthy human individuals. Study information: Three CD4 naive, three CD4 memory, two CD8 naive and one CD8 memory plate were used per donor.

Only Caucasian adults living in Nashville, Tennessee served as donors. Study results and limitations: Donor scarcity curtailed the genetic and exposure-history diversity represented herein.

CDR1 is LNHDA and CDR2 is SQIVND in the germline V gene (reference sequence). The CDR3 is 13 amino acids. V lost 7 bases and J lost 7, with 14 bases in between. The rearrangement links TRBV19 to TRBJ1-5; D may be TRBD1 (5 bases). Source material: memory CD4+ T cells from PBMCs. The subset is: CD45RA-negative fraction. The clonotype was recovered from a man aged 18 to 35 in good health. Some clones in this sample may be carry-over from other donors' samples. The CDR3 DNA is TGTGCCAGTACCCCCCGATGGGGGCAGCCCCAGCATTTT. Translation: CASTPRWGQPQHF.